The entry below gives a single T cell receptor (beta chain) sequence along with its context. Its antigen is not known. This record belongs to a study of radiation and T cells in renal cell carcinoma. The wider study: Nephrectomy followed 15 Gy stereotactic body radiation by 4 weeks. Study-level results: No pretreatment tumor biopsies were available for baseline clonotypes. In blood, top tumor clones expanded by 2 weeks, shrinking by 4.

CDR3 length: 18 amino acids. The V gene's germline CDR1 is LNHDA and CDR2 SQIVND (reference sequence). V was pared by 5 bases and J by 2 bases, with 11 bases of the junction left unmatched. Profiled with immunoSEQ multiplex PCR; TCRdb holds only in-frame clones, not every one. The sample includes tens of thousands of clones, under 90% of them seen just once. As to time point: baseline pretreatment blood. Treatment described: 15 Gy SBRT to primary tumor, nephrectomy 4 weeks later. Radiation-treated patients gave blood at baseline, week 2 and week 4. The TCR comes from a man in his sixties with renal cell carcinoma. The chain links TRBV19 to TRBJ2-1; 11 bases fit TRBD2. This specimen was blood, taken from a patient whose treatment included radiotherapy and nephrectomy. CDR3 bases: TGTGCCAGTAGTCCTTTTGTAGCGGGAGGGCAACCCTACAATGAGCAGTTCTTC. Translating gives CASSPFVAGGQPYNEQFF. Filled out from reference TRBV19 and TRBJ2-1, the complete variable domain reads DGGITQSPKYLFRKEGQNVTLSCEQNLNHDAMYWYRQDPGQGLRLIYYSQIVNDFQKGDIAEGYSVSREKKESFPLTVTSAQKNPTAFYLCASSPFVAGGQPYNEQFFGPGTRLTVL.